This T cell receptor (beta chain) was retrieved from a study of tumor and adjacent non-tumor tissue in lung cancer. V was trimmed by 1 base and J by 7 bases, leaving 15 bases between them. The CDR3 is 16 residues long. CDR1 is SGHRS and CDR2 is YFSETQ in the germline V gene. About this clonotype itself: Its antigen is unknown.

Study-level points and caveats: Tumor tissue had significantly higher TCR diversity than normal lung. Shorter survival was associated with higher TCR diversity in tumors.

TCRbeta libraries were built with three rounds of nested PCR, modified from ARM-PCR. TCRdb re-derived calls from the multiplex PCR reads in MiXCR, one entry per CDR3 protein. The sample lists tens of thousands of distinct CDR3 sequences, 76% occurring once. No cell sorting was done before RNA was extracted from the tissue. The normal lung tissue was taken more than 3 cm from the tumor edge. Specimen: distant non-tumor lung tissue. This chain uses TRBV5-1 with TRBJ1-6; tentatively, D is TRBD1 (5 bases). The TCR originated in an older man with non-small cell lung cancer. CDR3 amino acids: CASSLNGWGRNSPLHF. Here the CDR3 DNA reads TGCGCCAGCAGCTTGAACGGATGGGGGAGAAATTCACCCCTCCACTTT.